The 25 T cell receptor beta chains reported below all come from one sample, sequenced in a study of shared clonotypes between healthy human individuals. Data came from immunoSEQ multiplex PCR; TCRdb stores just in-frame clones and leaves some out. The data hold 2 million to 2.5 million clones, with 93% observed a single time. Sequencing used naive CD4+ T cells from PBMCs. The subset was: CD45RA+ positively selected. These receptor sequences come from a young man in good health. Some clones in this sample may be carry-over from other donors' samples.

The chain uses TRBV27 and TRBJ2-1; 7 nucleotides agree with TRBD2. The CDR3 spans 17 residues. After removal of 2 bases from V and 6 bases from J, the junction contained 13 bases not matched to a gene. Germline CDR1 reads MNHEY; CDR2 reads SMNVEV (reference sequence). CDR3 amino acids: CASSLKRGRALGNEQFF. The CDR3 region has the DNA TGTGCCAGCAGTTTAAAGCGAGGGAGGGCCTTAGGCAATGAGCAGTTCTTC.

The chain employs TRBV4-3 and TRBJ1-6; D may be TRBD1 (5 bases). CDR3 size: 15 residues. Germline V gene lookup returns CDR1 LGHNA and CDR2 YSLEER. V was shortened by 0 bases and J by 7 bases, with 10 bases between the two germline ends. CDR3 region: CASSQEGTVNSPLHF. The CDR3, as DNA: TGCGCCAGCAGCCAAGAAGGGACCGTCAATTCACCCCTCCACTTT.

This chain connects TRBV11-2 to TRBJ2-1, with D possibly matching TRBD2 (6 bases). The germline V gene encodes CDR1 SGHAT and CDR2 FQNNGV. The V gene lost 1 base and the J gene lost 5 bases, with 18 bases spanning the gap. CDR3 size: 17 residues. CDR3 sequence reads: CASSLGQMGGTNNEQFF. The CDR3, as DNA: TGTGCCAGCAGCTTAGGGCAAATGGGGGGTACCAACAATGAGCAGTTCTTC.

Worth noting for this clone: Other DNA sequences within the sample encode an identical CDR3. This chain connects TRBV19 to TRBJ1-5; D ambiguous. The CDR3 loop spans 14 amino acids. V lost 1 base and J 4 bases, leaving 8 bases between the germline ends. The germline V gene encodes CDR1 LNHDA and CDR2 SQIVND (reference sequence). The CDR3 region has the DNA TGTGCCAGTAGTATAGGGGTCCTAAATCAGCCCCAGCATTTT. Amino acids: CASSIGVLNQPQHF.

The chain combines TRBV2 with TRBJ1-4, with TRBD1 as a possible D gene (6 bases). Germline CDR1 is SNHLY and CDR2 is FYNNEI. CDR3 size: 13 residues. Trimming shortened V by 4 bases and J by 6 bases, and 9 bases separated the two germline ends. The chain's CDR3 is CASSGQEHEKLFF. The CDR3 DNA follows: TGTGCCAGCAGTGGACAGGAACATGAAAAACTGTTTTTT.

The chain couples TRBV7-2 to TRBJ2-7; TRBD1 aligns across 8 bases. CDR1 and CDR2 from the germline V gene are SGHTA and FQGNSA. The V gene end was trimmed by 4 bases and the J gene end by 6 bases; junction bases not matched to a gene: 11. The CDR3 runs to 15 residues. CDR3 DNA sequence: TGTGCCAGCAGCTGGGGACAGGTTAATACGGGCGAGCAGTACTTC. This codes for CASSWGQVNTGEQYF.

This clone was found once. This CDR3 is CASCRVFSGNTIYF. In DNA form, the CDR3 reads TGTGCCAGTTGCAGGGTATTCTCTGGAAACACCATATATTTT. The rearrangement joins TRBV28 to TRBJ1-3, with a weak D call TRBD1 (5 bases). This CDR3 has 14 amino acids. CDR1 and CDR2 from the germline V gene are MDHEN and SYDVKM. Trimming removed 9 bases from V and 0 bases from J, with 12 bases in between.

V is TRBV6-5 and J is TRBJ1-2; D not resolved. The germline V and J ends were trimmed by 6 bases and 3 bases, with 11 bases remaining between them. CDR1 is MNHEY and CDR2 is SVGAGI in the germline V gene. CDR3 size: 13 residues. The CDR3 DNA is TGTGCCAGCAGCTGGGAACAGTACTATGGCTACACCTTC. It encodes CASSWEQYYGYTF.

The V call is TRBV5-1, the J call TRBJ2-5; 9 bases map to TRBD1. The J segment lost 2 bases and the V segment lost 3 bases, leaving 5 bases of the junction unmatched. This CDR3 has 15 residues. Germline-derived CDR1 and CDR2 are SGHRS and YFSETQ. As DNA, the CDR3 is TGCGCCAGCAGCTCCGGGACAGGGTTTCAAGAGACCCAGTACTTC. This codes for CASSSGTGFQETQYF.

This chain joins TRBV6-5 and TRBJ1-1; D is uncertain. The germline V gene has CDR1 MNHEY and CDR2 SVGAGI. Trimming removed 7 bases from V and 1 base from J, with 10 bases in between. The CDR3 length is 13 residues. CDR3 in amino acids: CASTKNGNTEAFF. The CDR3 DNA sequence: TGTGCCAGCACTAAAAACGGGAACACTGAAGCTTTCTTT.

The rearrangement links TRBV5-1 to TRBJ2-3; D call uncertain. Germline values: CDR1 SGHRS, CDR2 YFSETQ. Trimming took off 0 bases at V and 5 bases at J, with 10 bases between the two ends. CDR3 length: 14 residues. The CDR3 region is CASSLVGALDTQYF. CDR3 DNA sequence: TGCGCCAGCAGCTTGGTCGGAGCCTTAGATACGCAGTATTTT.

The chain has TRBV11-1 and TRBJ2-7, with D possibly TRBD1 on 6 matching bases. The CDR3 is 15 amino acids. Germline assignment: CDR1 SGHAT and CDR2 FQDESV (reference sequence). V lost 5 bases, J lost 3 bases, and 17 bases lay in between. The CDR3 loop is CASSPSPTGNYEQYF. CDR3 DNA: TGTGCCAGCAGCCCATCCCCAACAGGGAACTACGAGCAGTACTTC.

With regard to this clone: Other DNA sequences within the sample encode an identical CDR3. The chain couples TRBV28 to TRBJ1-2; D unclear. This CDR3 is 11 amino acids long. The V and J ends lost 5 bases and 7 bases respectively, with 8 bases between them. Germline V CDR1 and CDR2: MDHEN, SYDVKM. The CDR3 is CASSLVGGYTF. CDR3 sequence (DNA): TGTGCCAGCAGTCTGGTGGGTGGCTACACCTTC.

V gene TRBV25-1 combines with J gene TRBJ2-2; D is unclear. Germline CDR1 and CDR2: MGHDK and SYGVNS. V was clipped by 8 bases and J by 8 bases, with 9 bases between them. The CDR3 has 11 residues. The CDR3 region has the DNA TGTGCCAGCCGCGTCTGGGGGGAGCTGTTTTTT. It encodes CASRVWGELFF.

The gene calls are TRBV18 and TRBJ2-1, with D possibly matching TRBD1 (5 bases). The germline V gene encodes CDR1 KGHSH and CDR2 LQKENI. The CDR3 has 13 residues. V lost 3 bases to trimming and J lost 6 bases, with 9 bases between them. CDR3 residues: CASSPTALNEQFF. The CDR3 nucleotides are TGTGCCAGCTCACCGACAGCGCTCAATGAGCAGTTCTTC. The full variable domain, its missing parts supplied by reference TRBV18 and TRBJ2-1, is NAGVMQNPRHLVRRRGQEARLRCSPMKGHSHVYWYRQLPEEGLKFMVYLQKENIIDESGMPKERFSAEFPKEGPSILRIQQVVRGDSAAYFCASSPTALNEQFFGPGTRLTVL.

With respect to this clone: Other DNA sequences in the sample encode the same CDR3. The rearrangement uses TRBV6-5 and TRBJ1-1; D remains unclear. Germline V gene lookup returns CDR1 MNHEY and CDR2 SVGAGI. Trimming removed 0 bases from V and 2 bases from J, with 4 bases in between. This CDR3 has 13 amino acids. In DNA, the CDR3 is TGTGCCAGCAGTTACTCAGTCAACACTGAAGCTTTCTTT. Its translation: CASSYSVNTEAFF.

The V and J genes are TRBV5-1 and TRBJ2-5; TRBD1 is a possible D gene (7 bases). Germline V CDR1 and CDR2: SGHRS, YFSETQ. CDR3 length: 17 amino acids. V lost 2 bases and J lost 4, with 21 bases in between. In DNA, the CDR3 is TGCGCCAGCAGCTTAAAGGGAATTCAGGGGGGAGTAGAGACCCAGTACTTC. Encoded protein: CASSLKGIQGGVETQYF.

The CDR3 DNA reads as TGCGCCAGCAACTACCTTGGTTCGGGGACTGAAGCTTTCTTT. Translating it yields CASNYLGSGTEAFF. The chain uses TRBV5-1 and TRBJ1-1; D uncertain. The germline gives CDR1 SGHRS, CDR2 YFSETQ. The germline V and J ends were trimmed by 6 bases and 5 bases, with 17 bases remaining between them. The CDR3 length is 14 residues.

The V call is TRBV9, the J call TRBJ2-2; 10 bases map to TRBD1. The CDR3 contains 15 residues. The V gene's germline CDR1 is SGDLS and CDR2 YYNGEE. With 5 bases clipped from V and 3 bases from J, the junction kept 4 bases outside the gene matches. As DNA, the CDR3 is TGTGCCAGCAGGAAGACAGGGGGCGACACCGGGGAGCTGTTTTTT. Translation gives CASRKTGGDTGELFF.

The DNA for the CDR3 is TGTGCCAGCAGCGTGACCGGGACACCGGGAGTCGAGCAGTACTTC. Protein sequence: CASSVTGTPGVEQYF. V gene TRBV9 combines with J gene TRBJ2-7, with D perhaps given as TRBD1 or TRBD2 (6 bases each). The CDR3 spans 15 residues. The V end lost 2 bases, the J end lost 6 bases, and 18 bases lay between the germline ends. Germline-derived CDR1 and CDR2 are SGDLS and YYNGEE.

On this clone: Distinct nucleotide sequences in the sample also encode this CDR3. The genes are TRBV5-1 and TRBJ1-5, with 7 bases matching TRBD1. The CDR3 sequence is 15 residues long. V shed 0 bases and J 2 bases; nucleotides not matched to a gene: 2. CDR1 is SGHRS, CDR2 YFSETQ, per germline. CDR3 in DNA: TGCGCCAGCAGCTTGGGGCAGGGGGGCAATCAGCCCCAGCATTTT. This gives the protein CASSLGQGGNQPQHF.

The chain combines TRBV7-2 with TRBJ2-7; unclear D gene. This CDR3 is built from 14 residues. CDR1 is SGHTA, CDR2 FQGNSA, per germline. Trimming removed 5 bases from V and 6 bases from J, with 17 bases in between. The CDR3 region is CASSTSLISREQYF. The CDR3 DNA reads TGTGCCAGCAGCACATCCCTAATATCGCGCGAGCAGTACTTC.

The J gene is TRBJ2-7, the V gene TRBV28; 7 bases match TRBD1. CDR3 length: 13 amino acids. J was trimmed by 1 base and V by 10 bases; bases with no gene match: 7. Germline V gene lookup returns CDR1 MDHEN and CDR2 SYDVKM. The CDR3 region has the DNA TGTGCCACCAGGGACAGCACTTCCTACGAGCAGTACTTC. Amino acids: CATRDSTSYEQYF.

The chain has TRBV7-2 and TRBJ2-3; D remains ambiguous. CDR1 SGHTA and CDR2 FQGNSA come from the germline V gene. Deletions cut 2 bases from V and 6 bases from J, with 18 bases between. The CDR3 is 16 residues long. The CDR3 sequence is CASSLRAATAIDTQYF. The CDR3 region has the DNA TGTGCCAGCAGCTTAAGGGCGGCTACGGCGATTGATACGCAGTATTTT.

The rearrangement uses TRBV14 and TRBJ1-3; D uncertain. Germline-derived CDR1 and CDR2 are SGHDN and FVKESK. CDR3 length: 13 amino acids. With 1 base removed from V and 2 bases from J, the gap between germline ends came to 3 bases. The CDR3 DNA is TGTGCCAGCAGCCAAGTTACTGGAAACACCATATATTTT. Translation gives CASSQVTGNTIYF.